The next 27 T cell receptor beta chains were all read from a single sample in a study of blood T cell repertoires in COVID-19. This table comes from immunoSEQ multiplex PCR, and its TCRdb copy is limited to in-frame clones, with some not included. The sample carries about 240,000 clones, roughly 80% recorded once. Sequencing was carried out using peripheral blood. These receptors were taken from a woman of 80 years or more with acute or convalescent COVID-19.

The CDR3 DNA reads as TGTGCCAGCAGTGGAAGAAGGAACGGGGACTATGGCTACACCTTC. It encodes CASSGRRNGDYGYTF. This chain connects TRBV2 to TRBJ1-2; no definite D call. The CDR3 has 15 residues. V dropped 4 bases and J dropped 3 bases, with 15 bases sitting between them. CDR1 and CDR2 (germline): SNHLY, FYNNEI. The whole variable domain, filled in from reference TRBV2 and TRBJ1-2, reads EPEVTQTPSHQVTQMGQEVILRCVPISNHLYFYWYRQILGQKVEFLVSFYNNEISEKSEIFDDQFSVERPDGSNFTLKIRSTKLEDSAMYFCASSGRRNGDYGYTFGSGTRLTVV.

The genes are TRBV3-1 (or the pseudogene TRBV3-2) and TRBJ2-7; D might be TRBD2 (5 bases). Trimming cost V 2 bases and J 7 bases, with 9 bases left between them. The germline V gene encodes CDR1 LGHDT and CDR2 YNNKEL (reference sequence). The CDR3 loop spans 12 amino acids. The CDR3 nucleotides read TGTGCCAGCAGCCAATCCCCGGGGGAGCAGTACTTC. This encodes CASSQSPGEQYF.

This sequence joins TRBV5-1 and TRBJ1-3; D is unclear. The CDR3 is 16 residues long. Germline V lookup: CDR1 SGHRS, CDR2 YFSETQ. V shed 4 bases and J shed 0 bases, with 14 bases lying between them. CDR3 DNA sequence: TGCGCCAGCAGCCACGACGCGGGGATCTCTGGAAACACCATATATTTT. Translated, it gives CASSHDAGISGNTIYF.

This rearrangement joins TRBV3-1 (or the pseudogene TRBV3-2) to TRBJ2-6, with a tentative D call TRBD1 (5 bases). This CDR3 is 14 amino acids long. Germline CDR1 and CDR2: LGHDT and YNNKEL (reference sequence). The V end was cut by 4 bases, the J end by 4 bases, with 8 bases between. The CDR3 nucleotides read TGTGCCAGCAGCCGGGGCGTGGGGGCCAACGTCCTGACTTTC. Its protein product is CASSRGVGANVLTF.

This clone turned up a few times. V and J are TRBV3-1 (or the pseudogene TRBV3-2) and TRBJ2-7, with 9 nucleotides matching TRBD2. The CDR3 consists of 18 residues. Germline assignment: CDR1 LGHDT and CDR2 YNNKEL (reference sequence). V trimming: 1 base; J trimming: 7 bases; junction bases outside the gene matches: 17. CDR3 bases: TGTGCCAGCAGCCAAGGGAAGCCTAGCGGGGCATTAGGCGGGGAGCAGTACTTC. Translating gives CASSQGKPSGALGGEQYF.

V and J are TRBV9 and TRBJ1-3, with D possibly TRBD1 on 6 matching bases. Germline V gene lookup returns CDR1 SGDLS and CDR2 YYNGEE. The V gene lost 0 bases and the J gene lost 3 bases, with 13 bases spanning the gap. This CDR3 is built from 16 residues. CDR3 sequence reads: CASSVEGGFDGNTIYF. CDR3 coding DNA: TGTGCCAGCAGCGTAGAGGGGGGGTTTGATGGAAACACCATATATTTT.

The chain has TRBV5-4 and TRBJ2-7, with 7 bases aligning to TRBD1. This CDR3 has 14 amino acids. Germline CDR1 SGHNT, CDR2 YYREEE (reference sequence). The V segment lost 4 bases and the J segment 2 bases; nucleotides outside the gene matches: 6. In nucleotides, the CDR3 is TGTGCCAGCAGCCGGTGGGACAGCGCCTACGAGCAGTACTTC. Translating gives CASSRWDSAYEQYF. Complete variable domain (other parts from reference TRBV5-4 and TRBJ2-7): ETGVTQSPTHLIKTRGQQVTLRCSSQSGHNTVSWYQQALGQGPQFIFQYYREEENGRGNFPPRFSGLQFPNYSSELNVNALELDDSALYLCASSRWDSAYEQYFGPGTRLTVT.

CDR3 sequence (DNA): TGTGCCAGCAGCCTTCTAGCGGGTATCTCCGGGGAGCTGTTTTTT. This encodes CASSLLAGISGELFF. This chain links TRBV7-3 with TRBJ2-2; 8 bases align to TRBD2. Germline assignment: CDR1 SGHTA and CDR2 FQGTGA. Trimming cost V 5 bases and J 6 bases; bases outside gene matches: 8. The CDR3 has 15 amino acids. The full variable domain, with the rest looked up from reference TRBV7-3 and TRBJ2-2, is GAGVSQTPSNKVTEKGKYVELRCDPISGHTALYWYRQSLGQGPEFLIYFQGTGAADDSGLPNDRFFAVRPEGSVSTLKIQRTERGDSAVYLCASSLLAGISGELFFGEGSRLTVL.

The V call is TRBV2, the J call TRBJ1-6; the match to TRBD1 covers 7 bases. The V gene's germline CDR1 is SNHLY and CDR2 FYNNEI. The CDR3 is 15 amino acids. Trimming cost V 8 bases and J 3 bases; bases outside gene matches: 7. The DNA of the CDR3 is TGTGCCAGCGATGCCGGGACAGTCTATAATTCACCCCTCCACTTT. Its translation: CASDAGTVYNSPLHF.

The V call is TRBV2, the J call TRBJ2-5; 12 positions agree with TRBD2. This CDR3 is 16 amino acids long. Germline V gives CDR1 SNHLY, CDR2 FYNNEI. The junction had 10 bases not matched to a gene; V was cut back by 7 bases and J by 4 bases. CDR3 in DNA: TGTGCCAGCAAAGACCCTAGCGGGGGGGCGGGAGAGACCCAGTACTTC. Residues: CASKDPSGGAGETQYF.

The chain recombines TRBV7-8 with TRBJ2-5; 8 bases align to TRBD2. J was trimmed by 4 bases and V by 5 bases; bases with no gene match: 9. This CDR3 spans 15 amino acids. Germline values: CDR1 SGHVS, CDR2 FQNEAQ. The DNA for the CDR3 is TGTGCCAGCAGCAAACTAGCGGTGGAGGGAGAGACCCAGTACTTC. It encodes CASSKLAVEGETQYF.

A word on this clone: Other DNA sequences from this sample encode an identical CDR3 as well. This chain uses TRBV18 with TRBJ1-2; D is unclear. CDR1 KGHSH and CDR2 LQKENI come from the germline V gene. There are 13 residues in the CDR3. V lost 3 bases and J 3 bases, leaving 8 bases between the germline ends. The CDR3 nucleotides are TGTGCCAGCTCACCGGGAGAGGACTATGGCTACACCTTC. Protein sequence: CASSPGEDYGYTF.

The CDR3 nucleotides are TGTGCCAGCCGGCAGGGGTCTGCAACTAATGAAAAACTGTTTTTT. Residues: CASRQGSATNEKLFF. The chain is built from TRBV7-3 and TRBJ1-4, with D possibly being TRBD1 (6 bases). Trimming pared 8 bases from V and 0 bases from J, leaving 13 bases between. Per the germline V gene, CDR1 is SGHTA and CDR2 is FQGTGA. CDR3 length: 15 residues.

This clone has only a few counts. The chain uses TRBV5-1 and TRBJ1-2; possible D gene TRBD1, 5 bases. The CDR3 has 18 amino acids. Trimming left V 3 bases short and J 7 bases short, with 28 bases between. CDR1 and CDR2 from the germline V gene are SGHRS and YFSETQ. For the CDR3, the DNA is TGCGCCAGCAGCTCGGGACTGGCCGCGGGGGGTACCATTGGTGGCTACACCTTC. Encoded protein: CASSSGLAAGGTIGGYTF.

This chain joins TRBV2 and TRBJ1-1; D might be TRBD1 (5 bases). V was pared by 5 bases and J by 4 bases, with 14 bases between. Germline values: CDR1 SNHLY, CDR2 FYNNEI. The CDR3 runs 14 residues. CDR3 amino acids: CASSNGREATEAFF. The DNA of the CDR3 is TGTGCCAGCAGTAACGGCAGGGAGGCCACTGAAGCTTTCTTT.

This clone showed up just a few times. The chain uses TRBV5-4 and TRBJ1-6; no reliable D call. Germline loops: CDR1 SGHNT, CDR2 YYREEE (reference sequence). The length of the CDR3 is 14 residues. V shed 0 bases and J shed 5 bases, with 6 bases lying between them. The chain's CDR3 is CASSLDYDNSPLHF. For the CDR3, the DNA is TGTGCCAGCAGCTTGGACTATGATAATTCACCCCTCCACTTT.

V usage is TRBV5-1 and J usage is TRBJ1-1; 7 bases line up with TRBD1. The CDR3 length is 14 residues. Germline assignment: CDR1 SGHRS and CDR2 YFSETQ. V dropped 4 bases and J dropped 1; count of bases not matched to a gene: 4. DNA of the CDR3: TGCGCCAGCAGCCCGACAGGGACGAACACTGAAGCTTTCTTT. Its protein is CASSPTGTNTEAFF.

Here the CDR3 reads CASTPGGGSSYNEQFF. The CDR3 coding sequence is TGTGCCAGCACACCGGGGGGGGGAAGCTCCTACAATGAGCAGTTCTTC. This rearrangement joins TRBV7-9 to TRBJ2-1; TRBD2 aligns across 8 bases. CDR1 is SEHNR and CDR2 is FQNEAQ in the germline V gene (reference sequence). The CDR3 has 16 residues. V was pared by 7 bases and J by 0 bases, with 8 bases of the junction left unmatched.

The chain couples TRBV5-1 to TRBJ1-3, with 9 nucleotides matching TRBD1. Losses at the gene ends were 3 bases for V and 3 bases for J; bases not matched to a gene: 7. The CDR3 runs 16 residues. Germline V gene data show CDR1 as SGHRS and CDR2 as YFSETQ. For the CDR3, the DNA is TGCGCCAGCAGCTGGACCACAGGGGGCAATGGAAACACCATATATTTT. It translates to CASSWTTGGNGNTIYF.

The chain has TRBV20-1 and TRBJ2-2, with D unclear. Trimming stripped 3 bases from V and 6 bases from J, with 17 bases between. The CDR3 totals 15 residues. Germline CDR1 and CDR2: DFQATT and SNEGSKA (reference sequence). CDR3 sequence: CSASLGDIRAGELFF. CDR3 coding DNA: TGCAGTGCTAGTCTCGGTGATATTCGAGCCGGGGAGCTGTTTTTT.

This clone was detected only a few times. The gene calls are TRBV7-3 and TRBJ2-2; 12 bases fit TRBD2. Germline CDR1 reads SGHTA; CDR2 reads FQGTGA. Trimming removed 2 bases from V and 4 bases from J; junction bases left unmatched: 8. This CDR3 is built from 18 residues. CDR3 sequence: CASSLLAGGPVGTGELFF. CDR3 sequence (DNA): TGTGCCAGCAGCTTACTAGCGGGGGGGCCGGTTGGCACCGGGGAGCTGTTTTTT.

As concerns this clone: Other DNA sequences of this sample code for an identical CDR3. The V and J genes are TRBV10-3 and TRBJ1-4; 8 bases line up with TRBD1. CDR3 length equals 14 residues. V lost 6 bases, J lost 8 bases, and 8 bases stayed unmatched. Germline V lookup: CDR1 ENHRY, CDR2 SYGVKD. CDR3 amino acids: CAISAGTGFEKLFF. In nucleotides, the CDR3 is TGTGCCATCAGCGCCGGGACAGGATTCGAAAAACTGTTTTTT.

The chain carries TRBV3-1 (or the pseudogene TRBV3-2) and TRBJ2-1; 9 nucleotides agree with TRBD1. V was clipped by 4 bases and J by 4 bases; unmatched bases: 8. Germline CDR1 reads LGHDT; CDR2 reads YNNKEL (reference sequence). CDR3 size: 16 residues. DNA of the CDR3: TGTGCCAGCAGCCGCCCCGGGACAGGGACGTACAATGAGCAGTTCTTC. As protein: CASSRPGTGTYNEQFF.

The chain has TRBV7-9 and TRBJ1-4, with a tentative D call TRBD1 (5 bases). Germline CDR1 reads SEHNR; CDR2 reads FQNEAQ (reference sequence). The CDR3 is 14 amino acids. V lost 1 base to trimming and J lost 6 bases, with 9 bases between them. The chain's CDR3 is CASSLGRGDEKLFF. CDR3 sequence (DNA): TGTGCCAGCAGCTTAGGGAGGGGTGATGAAAAACTGTTTTTT.

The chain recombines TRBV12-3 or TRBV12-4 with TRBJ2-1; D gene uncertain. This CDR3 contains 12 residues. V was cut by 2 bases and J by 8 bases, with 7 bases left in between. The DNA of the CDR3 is TGTGCCAGCAGTTTATTCAGGTATGAGCAGTTCTTC. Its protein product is CASSLFRYEQFF.

CDR3 DNA sequence: TGTGCGGCATGGGGGGATGGCACCGGGGAGCTGTTTTTT. Amino acids: CAAWGDGTGELFF. The chain combines TRBV27 with TRBJ2-2; D possibly corresponds to TRBD2 (6 bases). Per germline, CDR1 MNHEY and CDR2 SMNVEV (reference sequence). CDR3 length: 13 residues.

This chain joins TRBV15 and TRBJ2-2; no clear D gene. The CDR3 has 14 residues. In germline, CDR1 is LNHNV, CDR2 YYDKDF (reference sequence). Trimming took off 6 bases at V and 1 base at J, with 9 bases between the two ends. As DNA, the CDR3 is TGTGCCACCAGGTTGGGCAGGAACACCGGGGAGCTGTTTTTT. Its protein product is CATRLGRNTGELFF.